Below are 32 T cell receptor beta chains sequenced from a single sample in a study. Via MiXCR, TCRdb re-called the 5' RACE reads, giving one row per CDR3 protein. This sample has roughly 40,000 distinct CDR3 sequences; approximately 17% occur once, and the top ten carry 2.8%. The sequenced material came from naive CD4+ T cells sorted from a lymph node. Subset noted: naive CD4+ T cells, CD4+CD45RA+CD25-. Source of these receptors: a female donor with breast cancer.

Comments on this clonotype: A much more abundant neighbour one base away suggests this may be a read error. Because the CDR3 is missing its conserved closing phenylalanine or tryptophan, this is likely a read error. This chain links TRBV29-1 with TRBJ1-1; a possible D gene is TRBD1 (5 bases). Trimming left V 8 bases short and J 1 base short, with 8 bases between. The CDR3 is made up of 11 amino acids. Germline V CDR1 and CDR2: SQVTM, ANQGSEA. CDR3: CSCGQNTEAFI. CDR3 DNA: TGCAGCTGTGGACAGAACACTGAAGCTTTCATT.

Many counts were recorded for this clonotype. This rearrangement joins TRBV20-1 to TRBJ2-5; tentative D call: TRBD2 (6 bases). Trimming removed 6 bases at V and 4 bases at J, with 27 bases between. Germline loops: CDR1 DFQATT, CDR2 SNEGSKA (reference sequence). This CDR3 has 17 residues. CDR3 residues: CSATLSPGLLYGETQYF. DNA for the CDR3: TGCAGTGCGACGCTCTCGCCGGGACTTTTATACGGAGAGACCCAGTACTTC.

This clonotype has a handful of counts. The chain recombines TRBV28 with TRBJ1-6; 7 nucleotides align to TRBD1. The CDR3 has 15 amino acids. V gave up 4 bases and J gave up 8 bases; unmatched junction bases: 8. Germline values: CDR1 MDHEN, CDR2 SYDVKM. The chain's CDR3 is CASSSAATGYSPLHF. In nucleotides, the CDR3 is TGTGCCAGCAGTTCAGCAGCGACAGGGTATTCACCCCTCCACTTT.

This clonotype has only a few counts. The chain carries TRBV6-1 and TRBJ2-3, with D possibly TRBD1 on 6 matching bases. With 5 bases removed from V and 2 bases from J, the gap between germline ends came to 14 bases. Germline values: CDR1 MNHNS, CDR2 SASEGT. This CDR3 region has 15 residues. In nucleotides, the CDR3 is TGTGCCAGCAGTAAAAGGGGGATTTACACAGATACGCAGTATTTT. Protein: CASSKRGIYTDTQYF.

As regards this clonotype: The junction does not match germline at one end; this may be a read error. The chain recombines TRBV5-5 with TRBJ1-5; 12 bases agree with TRBD1. The CDR3 totals 17 residues. Germline V gene data show CDR1 as SGHKS and CDR2 as YYEKEE (reference sequence). The CDR3 spells CASSRGTGGAEPQPQHF. In DNA form, the CDR3 reads TGTGCCAGCAGCCGAGGGACAGGGGGCGCGGAGCCCCAGCCCCAGCACTTT.

This clonotype was observed many times. The rearrangement joins TRBV6-5 to TRBJ1-2; 8 bases are shared with TRBD1. V shed 2 bases, J shed 3 bases, and the junction held 8 bases outside the gene matches. CDR1 and CDR2 from the germline V gene are MNHEY and SVGAGI. This CDR3 region has 16 residues. The CDR3 nucleotides are TGTGCCAGCAGTTACGCCGCGGGACAGGACTACTATGGCTACACCTTC. It is translated as CASSYAAGQDYYGYTF.

The chain combines TRBV7-8 with TRBJ1-4; 7 bases fit TRBD1. The ends lost 7 bases at V and 5 bases at J; junction bases unmatched: 7. Germline loops: CDR1 SGHVS, CDR2 FQNEAQ. The CDR3 sequence is 14 residues long. The CDR3 bases are TGTGCCAGCAACAAAAACAGGGGAAATGAAAAACTGTTTTTT. It encodes CASNKNRGNEKLFF.

This clonotype was found many times. This sequence joins TRBV9 and TRBJ2-3; 9 positions agree with TRBD2. Trimming cost V 0 bases and J 7 bases; bases outside gene matches: 6. Germline V gives CDR1 SGDLS, CDR2 YYNGEE. This CDR3 is built from 15 residues. The CDR3 DNA sequence: TGTGCCAGCAGCGTAGCTGGCGGGGGGGAGTATACGCAGTATTTT. This codes for CASSVAGGGEYTQYF. Full variable domain (outside the CDR3, taken from reference TRBV9 and TRBJ2-3): DSGVTQTPKHLITATGQRVTLRCSPRSGDLSVYWYQQSLDQGLQFLIQYYNGEERAKGNILERFSAQQFPDLHSELNLSSLELGDSALYFCASSVAGGGEYTQYFGPGTRLTVL.

Written as DNA, the CDR3 is TGTGCCACCGTCCCTAGCTCCCGCTACTACAATGAGCAGTTCTTC. Translation: CATVPSSRYYNEQFF. The V and J genes are TRBV19 and TRBJ2-1, with D possibly TRBD2 on 5 matching bases. Trimming took 10 bases from V and 3 from J, leaving 19 bases between them. CDR3 length: 15 residues. Per germline, CDR1 LNHDA and CDR2 SQIVND (reference sequence).

The sample holds many counts of this clonotype. The genes are TRBV20-1 and TRBJ1-1; D is ambiguous. CDR3 length equals 16 residues. The V gene lost 6 bases and the J gene lost 1 base, with 21 bases spanning the gap. The V gene's germline CDR1 is DFQATT and CDR2 SNEGSKA (reference sequence). CDR3 sequence: CSARVYGPGGNTEAFF. In nucleotides, the CDR3 is TGCAGTGCCCGCGTCTATGGGCCGGGAGGGAACACTGAAGCTTTCTTT.

This clonotype was counted a few times. This sequence joins TRBV7-8 and TRBJ2-1, with a tentative D call TRBD1 (5 bases). Germline V gives CDR1 SGHVS, CDR2 FQNEAQ. CDR3 size: 16 residues. V lost 1 base and J 4 bases, leaving 14 bases between the germline ends. The CDR3 DNA follows: TGTGCCAGCAGCTTAGTCCGTCGGGCAGGGTACAATGAGCAGTTCTTC. It specifies CASSLVRRAGYNEQFF.

CDR3 DNA sequence: TGTGCCAGCAGCACCGGAACGGGTGCGAACACCGGGGAGCTGTTTTTT. Its translation is CASSTGTGANTGELFF. The chain couples TRBV7-2 to TRBJ2-2; no firm D call. V was pared by 5 bases and J by 0 bases, with 13 bases between. The CDR3 sequence is 16 residues long. In germline, CDR1 is SGHTA, CDR2 FQGNSA.

This clonotype came up many times. The chain joins TRBV20-1 to TRBJ1-6; D ambiguous. This CDR3 has 15 residues. Per the germline V gene, CDR1 is DFQATT and CDR2 is SNEGSKA (reference sequence). V lost 2 bases and J lost 8, with 16 bases in between. The CDR3: CSARQTTPDHSPLHF. The CDR3 DNA sequence: TGCAGTGCTAGACAGACTACCCCCGACCATTCACCCCTCCACTTT.

This clonotype was seen more than once but under ten times. The rearrangement joins TRBV7-2 to TRBJ2-7, with 7 bases lining up with TRBD2. The V gene end was trimmed by 4 bases and the J gene end by 5 bases; junction bases not matched to a gene: 14. This CDR3 region has 16 residues. Per germline, CDR1 SGHTA and CDR2 FQGNSA. Here the CDR3 reads CASSSYERDYIHEQYF. The CDR3 DNA sequence: TGTGCCAGCAGCTCATACGAACGGGACTATATCCACGAGCAGTACTTC.

This clonotype was picked up a small number of times. This rearrangement joins TRBV29-1 to TRBJ1-1; D gene ambiguous. V lost 6 bases to trimming and J lost 6 bases, with 17 bases between them. Germline assignment: CDR1 SQVTM and CDR2 ANQGSEA. The CDR3 runs 13 residues. CDR3 sequence: CSVAGLHAAEAFF. The CDR3 nucleotides read TGCAGCGTCGCGGGCCTCCATGCCGCTGAAGCTTTCTTT. Full variable domain (outside the CDR3, taken from reference TRBV29-1 and TRBJ1-1): SAVISQKPSRDICQRGTSLTIQCQVDSQVTMMFWYRQQPGQSLTLIATANQGSEATYESGFVIDKFPISRPNLTFSTLTVSNMSPEDSSIYLCSVAGLHAAEAFFGQGTRLTVV.

The chain has TRBV20-1 and TRBJ2-1, with a tentative D call TRBD2 (7 bases). V lost 3 bases and J 10 bases, leaving 13 bases between the germline ends. Germline loops: CDR1 DFQATT, CDR2 SNEGSKA (reference sequence). This CDR3 comprises 12 residues. The CDR3 nucleotides are TGCAGTGCTAGGAGGGGGGGCGAGGAGCAGTTCTTC. Translation: CSARRGGEEQFF.

A note on this clonotype: A much larger clone sits a single nucleotide away, making a read error possible. J is TRBJ2-1 and V is TRBV29-1; D gene uncertain. V was pared by 4 bases and J by 5 bases, with 6 bases between. Germline CDR1 reads SQVTM; CDR2 reads ANQGSEA. This CDR3 has 11 amino acids. In DNA, the CDR3 is TGCAGCGTTGGGGTGGACAATGAGCAGTTCTTC. Translating it yields CSVGVDNEQFF.

The chain is built from TRBV2 and TRBJ1-1; D not certain. V was shortened by 3 bases and J by 6 bases, with 5 bases between the two germline ends. The V gene's germline CDR1 is SNHLY and CDR2 FYNNEI. The CDR3 has 11 residues. CDR3 nucleotides: TGTGCCAGCAGTGATATGGCTGAAGCTTTCTTT. Its protein is CASSDMAEAFF.

The chain links TRBV11-2 to TRBJ2-2, with D possibly being TRBD1 (5 bases). The CDR3 is 13 residues long. The V end was cut by 4 bases, the J end by 5 bases, with 8 bases between. Looked up from germline, CDR1 is SGHAT and CDR2 is FQNNGV. The CDR3 coding sequence is TGTGCCAGCAGCTCAGGGTGGACCGGGGAGCTGTTTTTT. Its translation is CASSSGWTGELFF. Full variable domain (rest looked up from reference TRBV11-2 and TRBJ2-2): EAGVAQSPRYKIIEKRQSVAFWCNPISGHATLYWYQQILGQGPKLLIQFQNNGVVDDSQLPKDRFSAERLKGVDSTLKIQPAKLEDSAVYLCASSSGWTGELFFGEGSRLTVL.

With regard to this clonotype: This may stem from a read error, because a much larger clone lies one nucleotide away. This chain joins TRBV29-1 and TRBJ1-2, with D hard to call. This CDR3 has 12 residues. The V end was cut by 7 bases, the J end by 8 bases, with 17 bases between. Germline V lookup: CDR1 SQVTM, CDR2 ANQGSEA. The CDR3 bases are TGCAGCGGTATGGGTTCCGTGGAAGGCTACACCTTC. Its protein product is CSGMGSVEGYTF.

This clonotype was recorded at least ten times. The CDR3 DNA is TGCGCCAGCAGCCGATCGACTAGCGGGAGCACAGATACGCAGTATTTT. This gives the protein CASSRSTSGSTDTQYF. The chain has TRBV5-1 and TRBJ2-3; TRBD2 matches at 10 bases. With 4 bases clipped from V and 0 bases from J, the junction kept 5 bases outside the gene matches. The CDR3 length is 16 residues. Germline CDR1 SGHRS, CDR2 YFSETQ.

V gene TRBV20-1 combines with J gene TRBJ1-1, with 11 bases lining up with TRBD1. Looked up from germline, CDR1 is DFQATT and CDR2 is SNEGSKA (reference sequence). V shed 6 bases, J shed 8 bases, and the junction held 8 bases outside the gene matches. The CDR3 is 13 residues long. The CDR3 DNA reads TGCAGTGCGACGAGGACAGGGGGCCTCGAAGCTTTCTTT. Amino acids: CSATRTGGLEAFF.

This clonotype was observed a few times. The chain recombines TRBV4-1 with TRBJ1-5; unclear D gene. The CDR3 is 15 residues long. CDR1 MGHRA and CDR2 YSYEKL come from the germline V gene. Trimming pared 3 bases from V and 2 bases from J, leaving 11 bases between. This chain's CDR3 is CASSQDGHCNQPQHF. In DNA form, the CDR3 reads TGCGCCAGCAGCCAGGACGGCCATTGCAATCAGCCCCAGCATTTT.

This clonotype has at least ten counts. V and J are TRBV7-9 and TRBJ2-5; D is undetermined. The CDR3 loop spans 16 amino acids. V was cut by 6 bases and J by 2 bases, with 19 bases left in between. CDR1 is SEHNR, CDR2 FQNEAQ, per germline (reference sequence). CDR3 sequence (DNA): TGTGCCAGCAGACCCCTCAGGTTTGAGAGACAAGAGACCCAGTACTTC. It is translated as CASRPLRFERQETQYF.

By sample fraction, this clonotype is medium-sized. This chain joins TRBV7-3 and TRBJ2-3; unclear D gene. The CDR3 runs to 13 residues. The V end was cut by 5 bases, the J end by 2 bases, with 8 bases between. Germline loops: CDR1 SGHTA, CDR2 FQGTGA. The CDR3: CASSPYITDTQYF. Written as DNA, the CDR3 is TGTGCCAGCAGCCCGTATATCACAGATACGCAGTATTTT.

The table lists this clonotype with many counts. V is TRBV7-2 and J is TRBJ1-6; possible D gene TRBD1, 5 bases. CDR1 is SGHTA and CDR2 is FQGNSA in the germline V gene. The CDR3 consists of 14 residues. V was clipped by 10 bases and J by 4 bases, with 14 bases between them. CDR3 coding DNA: TGTGCCACAGGGCAAGGGGTTTATAATTCACCCCTCCACTTT. This translates into CATGQGVYNSPLHF.

J is TRBJ2-3 and V is TRBV15; TRBD1 agrees at 7 bases. This CDR3 spans 15 amino acids. V shed 1 base and J 2 bases; nucleotides not matched to a gene: 3. Per the germline V gene, CDR1 is LNHNV and CDR2 is YYDKDF (reference sequence). The CDR3 here is CATSRARGFTDTQYF. The CDR3 DNA reads as TGTGCCACCAGCAGAGCCAGGGGGTTCACAGATACGCAGTATTTT.

V gene TRBV7-8 combines with J gene TRBJ1-6; the match to TRBD1 covers 7 bases. The CDR3 totals 15 residues. V was clipped by 5 bases and J by 10 bases; unmatched bases: 11. Germline CDR1 SGHVS, CDR2 FQNEAQ. CDR3 in amino acids: CASSKGASSMSPLHF. The DNA of the CDR3 is TGTGCCAGCAGCAAGGGGGCAAGTAGCATGTCACCCCTCCACTTT.

The chain has TRBV28 and TRBJ1-4, with 7 bases aligning to TRBD1. Germline assignment: CDR1 MDHEN and CDR2 SYDVKM. The CDR3 consists of 14 residues. The junction had 4 bases not matched to a gene; V was cut back by 4 bases and J by 5 bases. The DNA for the CDR3 is TGTGCCAGCAGTTGGGGGACAGTGAATGAAAAACTGTTTTTT. This gives the protein CASSWGTVNEKLFF.

DNA of the CDR3: TGTGCCAGCAGCCAAGTGGGAGGGCCTGGAAACACCATATATTTT. Its protein is CASSQVGGPGNTIYF. This chain connects TRBV4-2 to TRBJ1-3, with no clear D. The CDR3 is made up of 15 amino acids. Germline CDR1 LGHNA, CDR2 YNFKEQ. Trimming removed 1 base from V and 2 bases from J, with 9 bases in between.

This clonotype was detected only a few times. The chain couples TRBV28 to TRBJ2-3, with a possible D match to TRBD2 (5 bases). There are 11 residues in the CDR3. V was clipped by 8 bases and J by 4 bases, with 7 bases between them. The germline CDR1 and CDR2 sequences are MDHEN and SYDVKM. The CDR3 reads CASGAADTQYF. In DNA form, the CDR3 reads TGTGCCAGCGGAGCGGCAGATACGCAGTATTTT.

This sequence joins TRBV7-3 and TRBJ2-1, with D hard to call. The CDR3 runs 13 residues. With 2 bases removed from V and 9 bases from J, the gap between germline ends came to 11 bases. Germline values: CDR1 SGHTA, CDR2 FQGTGA. CDR3 in DNA: TGTGCCAGCAGCTTATCCCCGGGCGGTGAGCAGTTCTTC. Translated: CASSLSPGGEQFF.